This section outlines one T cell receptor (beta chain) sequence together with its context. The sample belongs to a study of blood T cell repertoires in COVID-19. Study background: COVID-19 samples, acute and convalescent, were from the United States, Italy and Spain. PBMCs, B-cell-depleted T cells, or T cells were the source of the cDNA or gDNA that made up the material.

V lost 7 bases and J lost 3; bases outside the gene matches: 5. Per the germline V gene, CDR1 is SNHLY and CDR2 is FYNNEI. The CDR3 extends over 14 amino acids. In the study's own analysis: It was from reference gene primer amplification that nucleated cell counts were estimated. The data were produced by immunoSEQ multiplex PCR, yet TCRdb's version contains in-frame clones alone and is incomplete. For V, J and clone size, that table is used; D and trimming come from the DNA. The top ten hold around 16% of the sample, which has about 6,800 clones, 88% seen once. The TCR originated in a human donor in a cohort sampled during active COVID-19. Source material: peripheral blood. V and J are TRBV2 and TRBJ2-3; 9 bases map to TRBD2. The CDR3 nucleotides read TGTGCCAGCAATAGAGCGGGGGGTACAGATACGCAGTATTTT. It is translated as CASNRAGGTDTQYF.